A selection of T cell receptor beta chains follows, all from one sample in a study of T cell repertoires in cytomegalovirus infection. TCRdb recomputed calls from the reads with MiXCR, one row per CDR3 protein. This table has 100,000 to 150,000 distinct CDR3 sequences, roughly 9% appearing once. The sample was PBMCs. These receptors were taken from a human donor in good health (CMV status not recorded). Some clones in this sample may be carry-over from other donors' samples. Each CDR3 is given with its conserved first and last residue. D genes are given only for firm matches. Clone size appears in some rows only: once, few, many, or a class for an expanded clone.

j_gene,abundance,d_gene,v_gene,CDR3aa,CDR3nt
TRBJ2-2,few,TRBD1,TRBV5-1,CASSITGTGITGELFF,TGCGCCAGCAGCATAACCGGGACAGGGATAACCGGGGAGCTGTTTTTT
TRBJ1-4,many,TRBD1,TRBV7-2,CASSGTGGSEKLFF,TGTGCCAGCAGCGGGACAGGAGGTTCTGAAAAACTGTTTTTT
TRBJ1-5,many,NA,TRBV12-3/TRBV12-4,CASGGQPYSNQPQHF,TGTGCCAGCGGCGGACAGCCTTATAGCAATCAGCCCCAGCATTTT
TRBJ1-5,many,NA,TRBV7-6,CASSRQGYGNQPQHF,TGTGCCAGCAGCCGTCAAGGGTATGGCAATCAGCCCCAGCATTTT
TRBJ2-1,many,NA,TRBV7-2,CASSRGVEQFF,TGTGCCAGCAGCCGAGGGGTTGAGCAGTTCTTC
TRBJ1-3,few,NA,TRBV2,CASAVTAGNTIYF,TGTGCCAGCGCGGTAACGGCTGGAAACACCATATATTTT
TRBJ1-1,many,TRBD1,TRBV19,CASSLRQGAWAEAFF,TGTGCCAGTAGCCTCCGACAGGGGGCTTGGGCTGAAGCTTTCTTT
TRBJ2-7,many,NA,TRBV2,CASSEPFAYEQYF,TGTGCCAGCAGTGAACCGTTCGCCTACGAGCAGTACTTC
TRBJ2-1,many,TRBD1,TRBV2,CASRRTGAYNEQFF,TGTGCCAGCAGGAGGACAGGGGCCTACAATGAGCAGTTCTTC
TRBJ1-2,many,TRBD1,TRBV7-8,CVTGGYYGYTF,TGTGTCACAGGGGGATACTATGGCTACACCTTC
TRBJ2-1,many,NA,TRBV24-1,CATSDYSASGLCNEQFF,TGTGCCACCAGTGATTACAGCGCGTCGGGGCTTTGCAATGAGCAGTTCTTC
TRBJ2-7,NA,NA,TRBV20-1,CSARVQGGFSYEQYF,TGCAGTGCTAGAGTTCAGGGAGGATTCTCCTACGAGCAGTACTTC
TRBJ1-1,few,TRBD1,TRBV12-3/TRBV12-4,CASSRQGGGTEAFF,TGTGCCAGCAGCCGACAGGGGGGAGGGACTGAAGCTTTCTTT
TRBJ2-3,few,TRBD1,TRBV10-3,CAISESFSVGTDTDTQYF,TGTGCCATCAGTGAGTCGTTTTCGGTAGGGACAGACACAGATACGCAGTATTTT
TRBJ2-5,many,NA,TRBV7-2,CASSLVSGETQYF,TGTGCCAGCAGCTTAGTATCCGGGGAGACCCAGTACTTC
TRBJ2-3,few,TRBD2,TRBV29-1,CSAPAAGSSDTQYF,TGCAGCGCACCAGCAGCGGGGAGCTCAGATACGCAGTATTTT
TRBJ2-6,many,NA,TRBV7-9,CASSPRTDGANVLTF,TGTGCCAGCAGCCCTCGGACGGATGGGGCCAACGTCCTGACTTTC
TRBJ1-1,many,NA,TRBV9,CASSVDGIFRGTEAFF,TGTGCCAGCAGCGTAGACGGGATCTTTCGGGGCACTGAAGCTTTCTTT
TRBJ1-1,NA,NA,TRBV20-1,CSAPQPGNTEAFF,TGCAGTGCCCCACAGCCCGGGAACACTGAAGCTTTCTTT
TRBJ2-7,many,NA,TRBV9,CASSDDGAGQYF,TGTGCCAGCAGCGATGATGGCGCCGGGCAGTACTTC
TRBJ1-1,many,NA,TRBV10-3,CAISDVVRGEDKAFF,TGTGCCATCAGTGACGTCGTGCGGGGGGAAGATAAGGCTTTCTTT
TRBJ1-1,many,NA,TRBV7-2,CASSLQGSATEAFF,TGTGCCAGCAGCTTACAGGGGTCGGCCACTGAAGCTTTCTTT
TRBJ1-1,many,NA,TRBV20-1,CSTDDKAFF,TGCAGTACGGACGACAAAGCTTTCTTT
TRBJ1-2,NA,NA,TRBV6-2/TRBV6-3,CASSQGTYGYTF,TGTGCCAGCAGTCAGGGGACCTATGGCTACACCTTC
TRBJ2-7,NA,NA,TRBV5-1,CASSTETGFYEQYF,TGCGCCAGCAGCACAGAAACAGGATTCTACGAGCAGTACTTC
TRBJ1-1,many,NA,TRBV20-1,CSARDLEAFF,TGCAGTGCTAGAGACTTAGAAGCTTTCTTT
TRBJ1-3,few,NA,TRBV29-1,CSVQPVGNTIYF,TGCAGCGTTCAACCGGTCGGAAACACCATATATTTT
TRBJ1-2,many,TRBD1,TRBV11-2,CASSPPGGGVRKGYTF,TGTGCCAGCAGCCCCCCAGGAGGGGGCGTAAGAAAAGGCTACACCTTC
TRBJ1-5,many,TRBD1,TRBV28,CATLSGTGNQPQHF,TGTGCCACCCTGTCCGGGACAGGCAATCAGCCCCAGCATTTT
TRBJ1-4,many,TRBD1,TRBV5-1,CASSSGRGDEKLFF,TGCGCCAGCAGCTCGGGCAGGGGGGATGAAAAACTGTTTTTT
TRBJ1-1,many,NA,TRBV2,CANWGGWSEAFF,TGTGCCAACTGGGGGGGATGGTCTGAAGCTTTCTTT
TRBJ2-7,few,NA,TRBV20-1,CSALTPNKGYEQYF,TGCAGTGCCCTGACCCCTAATAAGGGCTACGAGCAGTACTTC
TRBJ2-5,NA,NA,TRBV14,CAGSRSGQETQYF,TGTGCCGGCAGCCGTTCGGGGCAAGAGACCCAGTACTTC
TRBJ2-7,many,NA,TRBV29-1,CSVGSTGSSYEQYF,TGCAGCGTCGGGAGTACTGGGAGCTCCTACGAGCAGTACTTC
TRBJ1-2,few,TRBD1,TRBV20-1,CSAKDRAYGYTF,TGCAGTGCTAAAGACAGGGCCTATGGCTACACCTTC
TRBJ2-3,NA,TRBD2,TRBV14,CASSQDRVWRGGPTDTQYF,TGTGCCAGCAGCCAAGATCGGGTCTGGCGGGGGGGCCCGACAGATACGCAGTATTTT
TRBJ1-1,many,NA,TRBV12-5,CASGENTEAFF,TGTGCTAGTGGGGAGAACACTGAAGCTTTCTTT
TRBJ2-7,NA,NA,TRBV20-1,CSARDWRGEQYF,TGCAGTGCTAGGGACTGGAGGGGAGAGCAGTACTTC
TRBJ2-1,NA,TRBD1,TRBV2,CASGQGGNEQFF,TGTGCCAGCGGACAGGGAGGCAATGAGCAGTTCTTC
TRBJ2-1,NA,NA,TRBV29-1,CSVARGSNEQFF,TGCAGCGTAGCGCGGGGTAGCAATGAGCAGTTCTTC
TRBJ1-5,many,NA,TRBV2,CASSEYSNQPQHF,TGTGCCAGCAGTGAATATAGCAATCAGCCCCAGCATTTT
TRBJ1-2,many,NA,TRBV18,CASSPKENYGYTF,TGTGCCAGCTCACCAAAAGAAAACTATGGCTACACCTTC
TRBJ2-7,few,NA,TRBV18,CASSPPGKQRSGGHHEQYF,TGTGCCAGCTCACCACCGGGGAAGCAGAGGTCCGGGGGGCACCACGAGCAGTACTTC
TRBJ2-1,many,NA,TRBV7-2,CASSPTYSVQFF,TGTGCCAGCAGCCCGACCTACTCCGTGCAGTTCTTC
TRBJ1-2,many,NA,TRBV24-1,CATRDRNYGYTF,TGTGCCACCAGGGACAGAAACTATGGCTACACCTTC
TRBJ2-2,NA,NA,TRBV7-9,CASSLRKGDTGELFF,TGTGCCAGCAGCCTTCGGAAAGGGGACACCGGGGAGCTGTTTTTT
TRBJ2-1,many,TRBD1,TRBV7-8,CASSYSPSGGYNEQFF,TGTGCCAGCAGTTATTCCCCGTCAGGGGGTTACAATGAGCAGTTCTTC
TRBJ2-7,few,TRBD1,TRBV20-1,CSAEGDRGRYEQYF,TGCAGTGCTGAAGGGGACAGGGGGAGGTACGAGCAGTACTTC
TRBJ1-1,many,NA,TRBV14,CASSQWFRDTEAFF,TGTGCCAGCAGCCAATGGTTCAGGGACACTGAAGCTTTCTTT
TRBJ1-2,many,TRBD1,TRBV7-6,CASSSNPGGLNYGYTF,TGTGCCAGCAGCTCAAACCCAGGGGGCTTAAACTATGGCTACACCTTC